The entry below describes one TCR beta chain. Antigen: not known. The CDR3 covers 14 residues. In germline, CDR1 is SGHTA, CDR2 FQGNSA. V lost 4 bases, J lost 6 bases, and 14 bases lay in between. Expressed TCRB transcripts were sequenced because the entire RNA isolate underwent reverse transcription. Naive, central memory and regulatory T cell samples yielded a few million reads on average. Here immunoSEQ multiplex PCR was the method, and the copy in TCRdb shows in-frame clones only, minus some. The table shows 150,000 to 200,000 clones, with roughly 65% occurring only once. The data derive from a study of beta chain features in type 1 diabetes. Study details: Sorted cells, some 98,000,000 in number, were examined across all samples.

Study results and limitations: All four CD4+ subsets from Type 1 diabetes patients carried moderately but significantly shorter TCRB CDR3s. Patients with type 1 diabetes carried fewer insertions and had more deletions at their VDJ junctions.

The TCR was taken from a man younger than 45 with type 1 diabetes. The rearrangement uses TRBV7-2 and TRBJ2-3; a possible D gene is TRBD2 (7 bases). The sequenced sample consisted of naive CD4+ T cells from blood. The CDR3 DNA follows: TGTGCCAGCAGCTCAGGCAGGGGAGGGGATACGCAGTATTTT. This sequence encodes CASSSGRGGDTQYF.